This T cell receptor beta chain appears in the sequencing data of a study of Ad26.COV2.S vaccination and SARS-CoV-2 variants. The protocol was immunoSEQ multiplex PCR, while the TCRdb copy is restricted to in-frame clones and leaves out a portion. In the table there are under 550,000 clones, around 90% of which are singletons. Treatment in this sample: some 20 received Ad26.COV2.S at low or high dose, single or two shots; 5 received placebo; per-sample allocation not given. Material that was analyzed had been drawn on day 63 after the first vaccine or placebo injection. Trimming at V came to 2 bases and at J to 4 bases, leaving 13 bases not matched to a gene. Germline CDR1 SEHNR, CDR2 FQNEAQ (reference sequence). The CDR3 runs to 18 residues.

J is TRBJ2-1 and V is TRBV7-9; 8 bases match TRBD2. The receptor was derived from a person aged 18-60 years who received the Ad26.COV2.S COVID-19 vaccine or a placebo. This sample comprised peripheral blood, obtained in a trial of Ad26.COV2.S vaccine versus placebo. The CDR3 sequence: CASSLLARASGSYNEQFF. CDR3 sequence (DNA): TGTGCCAGCAGCTTATTAGCTAGGGCTAGCGGGTCTTACAATGAGCAGTTCTTC.